Sequencing of this TCR beta chain was carried out in a study of identical twins. This CDR3 comprises 17 residues. Trimming removed 2 bases from V and 2 bases from J, with 19 bases in between. Per germline, CDR1 DFQATT and CDR2 SNEGSKA (reference sequence). Via MiXCR, TCRdb re-called the 5' RACE reads, giving one row per CDR3 protein. The sample includes over 600,000 distinct CDR3 sequences, 21% seen only once; the top ten take roughly 4%. These data are also associated with another study on T cells expressing NK-cell markers.

V is TRBV20-1 and J is TRBJ2-1; D ambiguous. This sequence originates from a young woman in good health. The specimen sequenced was PBMCs. Here the CDR3 DNA reads TGCAGTGCTAGAAGCCCCTCCCATCTAGTCACCTACAATGAGCAGTTCTTC. It codes for CSARSPSHLVTYNEQFF.